This T cell receptor (beta chain) was recorded in a study of blood T cell repertoires in COVID-19. Overall study context: COVID-19 samples from acute and convalescent phases originated in the United States, Italy and Spain.

Germline assignment: CDR1 MDHEN and CDR2 SYDVKM. V dropped 10 bases and J dropped 4 bases, with 11 bases sitting between them. The length of the CDR3 is 12 residues. Repertoires were generated with immunoSEQ multiplex PCR, while TCRdb's copy carries only in-frame clones and drops some. The data contain about 81,000 clones, roughly 78% of them singletons. The sequence came from a human donor in a cohort sampled during active COVID-19. The chain combines TRBV28 with TRBJ1-3; D unclear. Input material: peripheral blood. In nucleotides, the CDR3 is TGTGCCACCGCACTAAGAGGAAACACCATATATTTT. Translation gives CATALRGNTIYF.